One sample yielded the 9 T cell receptor beta chains listed below, sequenced in a study of blood T cell repertoires in COVID-19. TCRdb's copy holds only in-frame clones and misses some; the assay was immunoSEQ multiplex PCR. The sample carries roughly 230,000 clones, 70% to 90% recorded once. Source material: peripheral blood. Receptors originate from a man in his forties with acute or convalescent COVID-19.

J is TRBJ1-1 and V is TRBV28; D gene uncertain. CDR1 and CDR2 (germline): MDHEN, SYDVKM. Trimming removed 6 bases at V and 5 bases at J, with 22 bases between. CDR3 length: 16 amino acids. This chain's CDR3 is CASSPRVNRGGTEAFF. CDR3 nucleotides: TGTGCCAGCAGCCCAAGGGTTAACCGGGGTGGGACTGAAGCTTTCTTT.

This chain links TRBV5-1 with TRBJ2-1; 10 nucleotides match TRBD2. J gave up 7 bases and V 6 bases, and 10 bases lay outside the gene matches. Germline V gene lookup returns CDR1 SGHRS and CDR2 YFSETQ. There are 15 residues in the CDR3. The CDR3 loop is CASNPLAGARNEQFF. DNA of the CDR3: TGCGCCAGCAACCCTCTAGCGGGGGCTAGGAATGAGCAGTTCTTC.

V gene TRBV10-3 combines with J gene TRBJ1-2, with 7 nucleotides matching TRBD1. This CDR3 is built from 13 residues. Germline V gene sequence: CDR1 ENHRY, CDR2 SYGVKD. The V segment lost 6 bases and the J segment 5 bases; nucleotides outside the gene matches: 6. CDR3 residues: CAISNRGGYGYTF. DNA for the CDR3: TGTGCCATCAGCAACAGGGGTGGATATGGCTACACCTTC.

This chain links TRBV14 with TRBJ1-3; D is ambiguous. The CDR3 spans 15 residues. Germline CDR1 is SGHDN and CDR2 is FVKESK. Trimming stripped 0 bases from V and 0 bases from J, with 6 bases between. The CDR3 sequence is CASSQDSTSGNTIYF. CDR3 nucleotides: TGTGCCAGCAGCCAAGATAGTACCTCTGGAAACACCATATATTTT.

This clone has a single count. V gene TRBV10-3 combines with J gene TRBJ1-1, with unresolved D. CDR1 is ENHRY and CDR2 is SYGVKD in the germline V gene. Deletions cut 2 bases from V and 4 bases from J, with 11 bases between. CDR3 size: 14 residues. The CDR3 nucleotides are TGTGCCATCAGTGAGATGAGAGTAAGCACTGAAGCTTTCTTT. This codes for CAISEMRVSTEAFF.

The chain joins TRBV5-4 to TRBJ2-2; 7 bases match TRBD1. This CDR3 is built from 16 residues. In germline, CDR1 is SGHNT, CDR2 YYREEE (reference sequence). V was pared by 6 bases and J by 0 bases, with 8 bases of the junction left unmatched. CDR3 nucleotide sequence: TGTGCCAGCACGCGAGGGGGACAGACGAACACCGGGGAGCTGTTTTTT. This codes for CASTRGGQTNTGELFF.

The rearrangement joins TRBV5-1 to TRBJ2-3; 9 nucleotides line up with TRBD2. V was clipped by 4 bases and J by 4 bases; unmatched bases: 16. CDR3 length: 18 residues. Germline CDR1 and CDR2: SGHRS and YFSETQ. The CDR3 loop is CASSGRTGTSLTPDTQYF. The CDR3 DNA reads TGCGCCAGCAGCGGGCGGACCGGGACTAGCTTGACTCCAGATACGCAGTATTTT.

The CDR3 DNA reads as TGCGCCAGCAGCCAAGATCACGGGGGAGGGGAGACCCAGTACTTC. Protein: CASSQDHGGGETQYF. V usage is TRBV4-3 and J usage is TRBJ2-5; TRBD2 agrees at 7 bases. CDR3 size: 15 residues. After removal of 0 bases from V and 5 bases from J, the junction contained 6 bases not matched to a gene. Germline CDR1 is LGHNA and CDR2 is YSLEER.

The V call is TRBV2, the J call TRBJ2-3, with D possibly being TRBD2 (5 bases). The CDR3 spans 14 residues. Between the trimmed V and J ends, which lost 4 bases and 3 bases, there was a span of 11 bases. Germline V lookup: CDR1 SNHLY, CDR2 FYNNEI. The CDR3 protein is CASSGTARTDTQYF. The CDR3 region has the DNA TGTGCCAGCAGTGGGACTGCCAGAACAGATACGCAGTATTTT.